This passage covers 7 T cell receptor beta chains from one sample sequenced in a study of shared clonotypes between healthy human individuals. Sequenced by immunoSEQ multiplex PCR; TCRdb stores in-frame clones only, minus some. The repertoire holds about 710,000 clones, 73% seen once, with around 2% in the top ten. Sequences were obtained from memory CD4+ T cells sorted from blood. Subset defined: CD45RA-negative fraction. These receptors were obtained from a woman aged 25-40 years in good health.

The V gene is TRBV5-1, the J gene TRBJ2-7, with D unresolved. Looked up from germline, CDR1 is SGHRS and CDR2 is YFSETQ. The ends were cut back, 4 bases at V and 2 bases at J, with 16 bases in the middle. The CDR3 is made up of 15 amino acids. In DNA form, the CDR3 reads TGCGCCAGCAGCCAAGAGCGCTCTAGAACCTACGAGCAGTACTTC. This encodes CASSQERSRTYEQYF.

This chain uses TRBV27 with TRBJ2-6; the D call may be TRBD1 or TRBD2 (5 bases each). Germline-derived CDR1 and CDR2 are MNHEY and SMNVEV (reference sequence). CDR3 size: 16 residues. Trimming cost V 3 bases and J 4 bases, with 13 bases left between them. The CDR3 here is CASSLRGRVGANVLTF. Written as DNA, the CDR3 is TGTGCCAGCAGTTTGAGGGGTCGGGTAGGGGCCAACGTCCTGACTTTC.

The V and J genes are TRBV11-2 and TRBJ2-7; 10 bases agree with TRBD2. Germline-derived CDR1 and CDR2 are SGHAT and FQNNGV. The CDR3 consists of 14 residues. J lost 7 bases, V lost 5 bases, and 8 bases had no gene match. CDR3 amino acids: CASSPSGRANEQYF. CDR3 DNA sequence: TGTGCCAGCAGCCCCAGCGGGAGGGCCAATGAGCAGTACTTC. The whole variable domain, remainder taken from reference TRBV11-2 and TRBJ2-7, is EAGVAQSPRYKIIEKRQSVAFWCNPISGHATLYWYQQILGQGPKLLIQFQNNGVVDDSQLPKDRFSAERLKGVDSTLKIQPAKLEDSAVYLCASSPSGRANEQYFGPGTRLTVT.

The V gene is TRBV5-5, the J gene TRBJ1-2, with D maybe TRBD1 (6 bases). Trimming removed 1 base from V and 5 bases from J, with 12 bases in between. The CDR3 spans 14 residues. Germline assignment: CDR1 SGHKS and CDR2 YYEKEE (reference sequence). CDR3 in amino acids: CASSLNAGAYGYTF. CDR3 bases: TGTGCCAGCAGCTTGAATGCGGGGGCGTATGGCTACACCTTC.

Many counts were recorded for this clone. This sequence joins TRBV19 and TRBJ1-2; TRBD1 aligns across 7 bases. Looked up from germline, CDR1 is LNHDA and CDR2 is SQIVND (reference sequence). The CDR3 sequence is 15 residues long. V trimming: 5 bases; J trimming: 4 bases; junction bases outside the gene matches: 10. The CDR3 protein is CASSARQGLGYGYTF. The CDR3 nucleotides are TGTGCCAGTAGTGCCCGACAGGGTCTCGGCTATGGCTACACCTTC.

This chain connects TRBV2 to TRBJ1-5, with TRBD1 identical over 7 bases. CDR3 length equals 14 residues. J lost 5 bases, V lost 6 bases, and 7 bases had no gene match. From germline, CDR1 is SNHLY and CDR2 FYNNEI. In DNA, the CDR3 is TGTGCCAGCAGCCTCGACAGGGTCGATCAGCCCCAGCATTTT. Protein sequence: CASSLDRVDQPQHF.

The V call is TRBV5-4, the J call TRBJ2-5; TRBD2 is a possible D gene (6 bases). V lost 3 bases and J lost 0, with 12 bases in between. The germline V gene encodes CDR1 SGHNT and CDR2 YYREEE (reference sequence). The CDR3 runs 15 residues. The CDR3 DNA is TGTGCCAGCAGCTGGGGTAGCGGAAACCAAGAGACCCAGTACTTC. Its translation is CASSWGSGNQETQYF.